A selection of T cell receptor beta chains follows, all from one sample in a study of identical twins. Each CDR3 protein gets one entry after TCRdb re-called the 5' RACE reads with MiXCR. The sample holds just under 550,000 distinct CDR3 sequences, 13% to 15% seen once. This same sample was also part of a study on yellow fever vaccine responses in identical twins.

Material: CD4+ T cells sorted from blood. The receptors were sampled from a woman in her late teens or twenties in good health. Both conserved end residues are trimmed from each CDR3. Each record gives: V gene, J gene, CDR3 protein.

TRBV10-2,TRBJ1-5,ASSESSVNQPQH
TRBV29-1,TRBJ1-1,SVGLVTEAF
TRBV27,TRBJ2-6,ASSSRPRGSGANVLT
TRBV2,TRBJ1-4,ASSENGARGEKLF
TRBV24-1,TRBJ2-1,ATSDTLSPSGRFNEQF
TRBV29-1,TRBJ2-7,SVRTGGNYEQY
TRBV25-1,TRBJ2-7,AYQGWQQY
TRBV7-7,TRBJ2-2,ASSSGLAGGELF
TRBV9,TRBJ1-2,ASSARDRVHGYT
TRBV6-1,TRBJ2-3,ASSGQGAGDTQY
TRBV18,TRBJ1-1,ASSPEQGNTEAF
TRBV6-1,TRBJ1-4,ASTRQGGEKLF
TRBV28,TRBJ1-5,ASSLITQGGNQPQH
TRBV15,TRBJ1-1,ATSRDSGSAEAF
TRBV5-1,TRBJ1-4,ASSLGVGEKLF
TRBV7-2,TRBJ1-2,ASSAETGDYGYT
TRBV2,TRBJ2-1,ASSGAGGPGNEQF
TRBV20-1,TRBJ1-5,SASQGADQPQH
TRBV12-3/TRBV12-4,TRBJ2-5,ASSKGGFGQETQY
TRBV6-1,TRBJ2-3,ASSELFGSDTQY
TRBV29-1,TRBJ1-4,SVDPGTENEKLF
TRBV5-5,TRBJ2-7,ASSPPGLAGAHEQY
TRBV12-3/TRBV12-4,TRBJ1-3,ASRPDRGVGNTIY
TRBV7-2,TRBJ2-2,ASSVVLELF